What follows describes a single T cell receptor (beta chain). A much larger clone lies one base from this, so it may be a read error. The template was RNA from unsorted bulk tissue. This non-tumor lung sample came from over 3 cm beyond the tumor edge. The CDR3 has 14 residues. The library came from three nested PCR rounds adapted from ARM-PCR protocols. TCRdb reprocessed the multiplex PCR reads with MiXCR, giving one entry per CDR3 protein. The sample carries about 75,000 distinct CDR3 sequences, around 70% recorded once. This entry is derived from a study of tumor and adjacent non-tumor tissue in lung cancer. For the study at large: Histology: about a dozen adenocarcinoma, a couple of squamous cell carcinoma, 1 small cell lung cancer.

The sequenced sample consisted of distant non-tumor lung tissue. The chain recombines TRBV12-3 or TRBV12-4 with TRBJ2-1; D perhaps matches TRBD1 (5 bases). The clonotype originates from a woman aged 50 to 60 with non-small cell lung cancer. DNA for the CDR3: TGTGCCAGCAGTTTAGAGGGGCCCCACAATGAGCGGTTCTTC. Translation: CASSLEGPHNERFF.